These T cell receptor beta chains were read from a single sample in a study of blood T cell repertoires in COVID-19. Sequencing used immunoSEQ multiplex PCR; TCRdb keeps in-frame clones, though not all of them. The sample yields some 190,000 clones, 85% seen once. Sequencing used peripheral blood. All receptors come from a person aged 65 to 85 with COVID-19, enrolled during active disease. The CDR3 runs from the conserved cysteine through the conserved F or W. A D gene is named only where the DNA matches it firmly. Clone size appears in some rows only: once, few, many, or a class for an expanded clone.

>TRBD1|TRBV5-1|TRBJ1-1|NA
CASSPSGTGVTEAFF
TGCGCCAGCAGCCCATCCGGGACAGGGGTCACTGAAGCTTTCTTT
>NA|TRBV19|TRBJ2-1|NA
CASREAATSYNEQFF
TGTGCCAGTAGAGAAGCGGCCACTTCCTACAATGAGCAGTTCTTC
>NA|TRBV9|TRBJ2-3|NA
CASSAAVSPGEDTQYF
TGTGCCAGCAGCGCAGCGGTCAGCCCGGGCGAGGATACGCAGTATTTT
>NA|TRBV7-8|TRBJ1-1|NA
CASNVGRKDTEAFF
TGTGCCAGCAACGTTGGGAGGAAGGACACTGAAGCTTTCTTT
>NA|TRBV6-2/TRBV6-3|TRBJ2-7|NA
CASSEAGYEQYF
TGTGCCAGCAGTGAGGCAGGGTACGAGCAGTACTTC
>TRBD1|TRBV4-1|TRBJ1-2|few
CASSLDMDRSNYGYTF
TGCGCCAGCAGCCTTGATATGGACAGGAGTAATTATGGCTACACCTTC
>TRBD1|TRBV14|TRBJ2-7|NA
CASSQRTGVDYEQYF
TGTGCCAGCAGCCAAAGGACAGGGGTTGACTACGAGCAGTACTTC
>NA|TRBV7-2|TRBJ2-5|NA
CASSLNGIRETQYF
TGTGCCAGCAGCTTAAACGGAATCAGGGAGACCCAGTACTTC
>NA|TRBV19|TRBJ1-2|NA
CASKESSSANYGYTF
TGTGCCAGTAAGGAGAGTTCTTCAGCTAACTATGGCTACACCTTC
>NA|TRBV27|TRBJ1-1|once
CASSPRTPNTEAFF
TGTGCCAGCAGTCCCCGGACACCGAACACTGAAGCTTTCTTT
>TRBD1|TRBV24-1|TRBJ2-6|NA
CATSDFRSPGQRDLSGANVLTF
TGTGCCACCAGTGATTTTAGGTCTCCGGGACAGAGAGATCTCTCTGGGGCCAACGTCCTGACTTTC
>TRBD2|TRBV11-2|TRBJ2-3|few
CASSLRLAGGLSTDTQYF
TGTGCCAGCAGTCTCCGACTAGCGGGGGGCCTAAGCACAGATACGCAGTATTTT
>NA|TRBV7-2|TRBJ2-7|NA
CASSLLAREQYF
TGTGCCAGCAGCTTGTTAGCGAGGGAGCAGTACTTC
>NA|TRBV5-1|TRBJ2-2|NA
CASSRVEGGITGELFF
TGCGCCAGCAGCCGCGTTGAAGGGGGAATCACCGGGGAGCTGTTTTTT
>NA|TRBV6-1|TRBJ1-5|NA
CASSVATAGNQPQHF
TGTGCCAGCAGTGTAGCAACAGCTGGCAATCAGCCCCAGCATTTT
>NA|TRBV7-9|TRBJ1-2|NA
CASSLGRSYGYTF
TGTGCCAGCAGCTTAGGTCGGAGCTATGGCTACACCTTC
>NA|TRBV4-3|TRBJ2-3|NA
CASSQDFGEQYF
TGCGCCAGCAGCCAAGATTTCGGGGAGCAGTATTTT
>TRBD2|TRBV7-6|TRBJ2-1|few
CASSTGLAGGQSYNEQFF
TGTGCCAGCAGCACGGGACTAGCGGGGGGACAATCCTACAATGAGCAGTTCTTC
>NA|TRBV28|TRBJ1-4|NA
CASSFGATNEKLFF
TGTGCCAGCAGTTTCGGGGCAACTAATGAAAAACTGTTTTTT
>NA|TRBV10-3|TRBJ2-1|NA
CAISESLAGGGGEQFF
TGTGCCATCAGTGAGTCACTAGCAGGGGGTGGGGGTGAGCAGTTCTTC
>TRBD1|TRBV7-2|TRBJ2-7|NA
CASVQGTGVYEQYF
TGTGCCAGCGTGCAAGGGACAGGGGTATACGAGCAGTACTTC
>TRBD2|TRBV4-2|TRBJ2-1|NA
CASSLSAGPYNEQFF
TGTGCCAGCAGCCTTTCAGCGGGACCTTACAATGAGCAGTTCTTC
>NA|TRBV28|TRBJ1-5|once
CASLQGYSNQPQHF
TGTGCCAGCTTACAGGGTTATAGCAATCAGCCCCAGCATTTT
>NA|TRBV19|TRBJ2-3|NA
CASTPREKSTDTQYF
TGTGCCAGTACCCCAAGAGAAAAAAGCACAGATACGCAGTATTTT
>NA|TRBV6-2/TRBV6-3|TRBJ2-1|NA
CASSFGGEGNEQFF
TGTGCCAGCAGTTTCGGGGGAGAGGGCAATGAGCAGTTCTTC
>TRBD1|TRBV6-1|TRBJ1-5|NA
CASRETAGGGNQPQHF
TGTGCCAGCAGGGAAACCGCAGGGGGCGGAAATCAGCCCCAGCATTTT
>TRBD2|TRBV5-1|TRBJ2-5|NA
CASSRQPTSGQETQYF
TGCGCCAGCAGCCGACAACCAACTAGCGGCCAAGAGACCCAGTACTTC
>TRBD1|TRBV19|TRBJ1-5|once
CASNRGLTHSNQPQHF
TGTGCCAGCAACAGGGGGCTAACTCATAGCAATCAGCCCCAGCATTTT
>TRBD1|TRBV7-3|TRBJ2-5|few
CASSATGGQETQYF
TGTGCCAGCAGCGCGACAGGGGGTCAAGAGACCCAGTACTTC
>TRBD2|TRBV9|TRBJ2-7|NA
CASALAGDTYEQYF
TGTGCCAGCGCCCTAGCGGGGGACACCTACGAGCAGTACTTC
>TRBD1|TRBV29-1|TRBJ1-1|NA
CSVIGQGGINTEAFF
TGCAGCGTTATTGGACAGGGCGGGATAAACACTGAAGCTTTCTTT
>NA|TRBV6-6|TRBJ1-1|NA
CASSSPPRGFEAFF
TGTGCCAGCAGTTCTCCCCCGAGGGGGTTTGAAGCTTTCTTT
>NA|TRBV15|TRBJ1-2|NA
CATSRERGTGYTF
TGTGCCACCAGCAGAGAACGTGGGACAGGCTACACCTTC
>TRBD2|TRBV5-1|TRBJ2-2|NA
CASSLAGNLGELFF
TGCGCCAGCAGTCTAGCGGGAAATCTGGGGGAGCTGTTTTTT
>TRBD2|TRBV7-6|TRBJ2-3|NA
CASSRGLADTDTQYF
TGTGCCAGCAGCAGGGGACTAGCGGACACAGATACGCAGTATTTT
>TRBD2|TRBV27|TRBJ2-7|NA
CASSPGGYYEQYF
TGTGCCAGCAGTCCCGGGGGGTACTACGAGCAGTACTTC
>NA|TRBV6-2/TRBV6-3|TRBJ1-2|few
CASSYPSGYTF
TGTGCCAGCAGTTACCCTAGCGGCTACACCTTC
>NA|TRBV7-3|TRBJ2-7|few
CASSSSSVGEQYF
TGTGCCAGCAGCTCATCTAGCGTCGGCGAGCAGTACTTC
>NA|TRBV12-3/TRBV12-4|TRBJ1-2|NA
CASSRTFWGYTF
TGTGCCAGCAGCCGGACTTTTTGGGGCTACACCTTC
>NA|TRBV5-1|TRBJ1-1|NA
CASRGGYMNTEAFF
TGCGCCAGCCGGGGGGGCTACATGAACACTGAAGCTTTCTTT
>NA|TRBV7-2|TRBJ1-6|NA
CASSLLLSSYNSPLHF
TGTGCCAGCAGCTTGCTACTGAGCTCCTATAATTCACCCCTCCACTTT
>TRBD1|TRBV19|TRBJ1-5|NA
CASSPDRGNQPQHF
TGTGCCAGTAGCCCGGACAGGGGCAATCAGCCCCAGCATTTT
>TRBD2|TRBV5-1|TRBJ2-2|NA
CASSLGLAGGDTGELFF
TGCGCCAGCAGCTTGGGACTAGCGGGAGGTGACACCGGGGAGCTGTTTTTT
>TRBD1|TRBV19|TRBJ2-7|NA
CASRATGAHEQYF
TGTGCCAGTAGAGCTACAGGGGCCCACGAGCAGTACTTC
>TRBD1|TRBV6-1|TRBJ1-1|NA
CASSDGQGARAEAFF
TGTGCCAGCAGTGATGGACAGGGGGCGAGGGCTGAAGCTTTCTTT
>NA|TRBV19|TRBJ2-4|NA
CASSIAGVENIQYF
TGTGCCAGTAGTATAGCAGGGGTCGAAAACATTCAGTACTTC
>TRBD2|TRBV18|TRBJ2-5|NA
CASSPLAGFQETQYF
TGTGCCAGCTCACCACTAGCGGGATTCCAAGAGACCCAGTACTTC
>TRBD1|TRBV18|TRBJ2-5|NA
CASSPSGTGNQETQYF
TGTGCCAGCTCACCGTCCGGGACAGGGAACCAAGAGACCCAGTACTTC
>TRBD1|TRBV11-2|TRBJ1-1|NA
CASSYGTGNTEAFF
TGTGCCAGCAGCTACGGGACAGGGAACACTGAAGCTTTCTTT
>NA|TRBV4-2|TRBJ1-5|NA
CASSPERNQPQHF
TGTGCCAGCAGCCCTGAGCGCAATCAGCCCCAGCATTTT
>TRBD2|TRBV3-1/TRBV3-2|TRBJ2-1|few
CASRFSGGAGNEQFF
TGTGCCAGCCGGTTTAGCGGGGGGGCAGGTAATGAGCAGTTCTTC
>TRBD1|TRBV19|TRBJ1-4|NA
CASMGQGDEKLFF
TGTGCCAGTATGGGACAGGGGGATGAAAAACTGTTTTTT
>TRBD1|TRBV15|TRBJ1-6|NA
CATSSDRVGSPLHF
TGTGCCACCAGCTCGGACAGGGTTGGCTCACCCCTCCACTTT
>NA|TRBV6-5|TRBJ1-4|NA
CASRPAGGGNEKLFF
TGTGCCAGCAGACCCGCGGGAGGTGGTAATGAAAAACTGTTTTTT